These 17 T cell receptor beta chains share one sample of origin, sequenced in a study of T cell responses to AZD1222 COVID-19 vaccine. Using immunoSEQ multiplex PCR, the repertoire was profiled, and TCRdb retains in-frame clones only, with some absent. The table records 110,000 to 150,000 clones, about 88% of them present only once. Sequences were derived from peripheral blood, sampled 28 days after the second AZD1222 dose. These receptors were taken from an adult who received the AZD1222 COVID-19 vaccine.

The chain joins TRBV7-3 to TRBJ2-2, with 10 bases lining up with TRBD1. Unmatched junction bases numbered 4, after V lost 2 bases and J lost 4 bases. The CDR3 runs to 16 residues. Germline CDR1 reads SGHTA; CDR2 reads FQGTGA. The CDR3 bases are TGTGCCAGCAGCTTATATGGGACAGGGGTCACCGGGGAGCTGTTTTTT. Residues: CASSLYGTGVTGELFF.

The chain joins TRBV28 to TRBJ1-4; no clear D. The V gene lost 8 bases and the J gene lost 7 bases, with 14 bases spanning the gap. Germline V CDR1 and CDR2: MDHEN, SYDVKM. This CDR3 is 13 amino acids long. CDR3 sequence: CASLDLNGEKLFF. CDR3 DNA sequence: TGTGCCAGCTTGGACCTCAACGGTGAAAAACTGTTTTTT. Variable domain in full (rest from reference TRBV28 and TRBJ1-4): DVKVTQSSRYLVKRTGEKVFLECVQDMDHENMFWYRQDPGLGLRLIYFSYDVKMKEKGDIPEGYSVSREKKERFSLILESASTNQTSMYLCASLDLNGEKLFFGSGTQLSVL.

The V and J genes are TRBV27 and TRBJ1-2; a weak D match, TRBD1 (6 bases). Trimming removed 4 bases from V and 2 bases from J, with 17 bases in between. The CDR3 sequence is 16 residues long. Germline V CDR1 and CDR2: MNHEY, SMNVEV (reference sequence). The CDR3 protein is CASSSSGGGANYGYTF. For the CDR3, the DNA is TGTGCCAGCAGTTCCAGCGGGGGGGGCGCAAACTATGGCTACACCTTC.

This clone was picked up a small number of times. V usage is TRBV10-3 and J usage is TRBJ2-1, with 10 bases lining up with TRBD2. The CDR3 spans 17 residues. The trim removed 0 bases at V and 4 bases at J, leaving 6 bases unmatched. Germline loops: CDR1 ENHRY, CDR2 SYGVKD. The CDR3 sequence is CAISESGLAGEYNEQFF. CDR3 nucleotide sequence: TGTGCCATCAGTGAGTCGGGTCTAGCGGGGGAATACAATGAGCAGTTCTTC.

This clone was found once. The chain couples TRBV19 to TRBJ1-2, with D possibly matching TRBD1 (6 bases). Germline values: CDR1 LNHDA, CDR2 SQIVND (reference sequence). Trimming pared 0 bases from V and 8 bases from J, leaving 16 bases between. The CDR3 spans 15 residues. CDR3 nucleotides: TGTGCCAGTAGTATAGATTCAAACAGGGCTCGGGGCTACACCTTC. Protein sequence: CASSIDSNRARGYTF.

This sequence joins TRBV4-2 and TRBJ1-5; D call uncertain. The CDR3 covers 12 residues. Germline V gene sequence: CDR1 LGHNA, CDR2 YNFKEQ. The ends were cut back, 4 bases at V and 4 bases at J, with 5 bases in the middle. The CDR3 sequence is CASSLRNQPQHF. Written as DNA, the CDR3 is TGTGCCAGCAGCCTGAGAAATCAGCCCCAGCATTTT.

The chain employs TRBV7-9 and TRBJ2-1, with 9 bases aligning to TRBD1. The CDR3 totals 16 residues. Germline V gene lookup returns CDR1 SEHNR and CDR2 FQNEAQ (reference sequence). The trim removed 1 base at V and 6 bases at J, leaving 7 bases unmatched. CDR3 in amino acids: CASSLGGTGSSNEQFF. For the CDR3, the DNA is TGTGCCAGCAGCTTAGGTGGGACAGGGTCTAGCAATGAGCAGTTCTTC.

This clone was observed once. The V and J genes are TRBV9 and TRBJ2-3, with 7 nucleotides matching TRBD2. CDR1 and CDR2 from the germline V gene are SGDLS and YYNGEE. The CDR3 length is 15 residues. V lost 1 base to trimming and J lost 6 bases; unmatched junction nucleotides: 8. The CDR3 DNA reads as TGTGCCAGCAGCGTACTAGCGGCCCTAGAGGATACGCAGTATTTT. Amino acid sequence: CASSVLAALEDTQYF. The full variable domain, completed using reference TRBV9 and TRBJ2-3, is DSGVTQTPKHLITATGQRVTLRCSPRSGDLSVYWYQQSLDQGLQFLIQYYNGEERAKGNILERFSAQQFPDLHSELNLSSLELGDSALYFCASSVLAALEDTQYFGPGTRLTVL.

The J gene is TRBJ1-3, the V gene TRBV11-2; D remains ambiguous. V gave up 5 bases and J gave up 6 bases, with 14 bases separating them. Looked up from germline, CDR1 is SGHAT and CDR2 is FQNNGV. This CDR3 is built from 14 residues. DNA of the CDR3: TGTGCCAGCAGCCTAATGGAGGGTAAAAACACCATATATTTT. The encoded protein is CASSLMEGKNTIYF.

On this clone itself: A read error may account for a junction end that differs from germline. J is TRBJ2-1 and V is TRBV6-2 or TRBV6-3; D gene unclear. Germline-derived CDR1 and CDR2 are MNHEY and SVGEGT. This CDR3 is 11 amino acids long. The CDR3 coding sequence is TGTGCCAGCAGTTACTCTACGCGGTGGATCTTC. Its protein product is CASSYSTRWIF.

V and J are TRBV10-3 and TRBJ1-1; 7 positions match TRBD1. Trimming took 3 bases from V and 2 from J; bases not matched to a gene: 18. The CDR3 covers 19 residues. The germline V gene encodes CDR1 ENHRY and CDR2 SYGVKD. This CDR3 is CAISEGLLTTGIKNTEAFF. In DNA, the CDR3 is TGTGCCATCAGTGAAGGTCTTTTGACGACAGGGATTAAAAACACTGAAGCTTTCTTT.

This chain joins TRBV2 and TRBJ1-4; D call uncertain. Germline assignment: CDR1 SNHLY and CDR2 FYNNEI. The CDR3 has 12 amino acids. Trimming removed 4 bases from V and 7 bases from J, with 7 bases in between. The CDR3 region has the DNA TGTGCCAGCAGTGGAGTGGGTGAAAAACTGTTTTTT. Encoded protein: CASSGVGEKLFF.

V usage is TRBV2 and J usage is TRBJ1-1; D unclear. Germline V gene lookup returns CDR1 SNHLY and CDR2 FYNNEI. This CDR3 spans 15 amino acids. V was clipped by 8 bases and J by 0 bases, with 16 bases between them. The CDR3: CASHPSGLMNTEAFF. In DNA, the CDR3 is TGTGCCAGCCACCCGAGCGGGTTAATGAACACTGAAGCTTTCTTT. Based on the CDR3 plus reference TRBV2 and TRBJ1-1, the full variable domain is EPEVTQTPSHQVTQMGQEVILRCVPISNHLYFYWYRQILGQKVEFLVSFYNNEISEKSEIFDDQFSVERPDGSNFTLKIRSTKLEDSAMYFCASHPSGLMNTEAFFGQGTRLTVV.

CDR3 loop: CASMGTSSRGNYGYTF. Here the CDR3 DNA reads TGTGCCAGCATGGGGACGAGTTCGCGGGGTAACTATGGCTACACCTTC. The chain links TRBV27 to TRBJ1-2, with D maybe TRBD1 (5 bases). This CDR3 region has 16 residues. V was shortened by 7 bases and J by 1 base, with 19 bases between the two germline ends. In germline, CDR1 is MNHEY, CDR2 SMNVEV (reference sequence).

This chain uses TRBV19 with TRBJ2-1; possible D gene TRBD1, 6 bases. This CDR3 has 15 amino acids. Germline loops: CDR1 LNHDA, CDR2 SQIVND (reference sequence). V lost 7 bases and J lost 1, with 14 bases in between. CDR3 nucleotide sequence: TGTGCCAGTACGAGGGCAGGGGATTCCTACAATGAGCAGTTCTTC. Amino acid sequence: CASTRAGDSYNEQFF. The entire variable domain, with the rest obtained from reference TRBV19 and TRBJ2-1, is as follows: DGGITQSPKYLFRKEGQNVTLSCEQNLNHDAMYWYRQDPGQGLRLIYYSQIVNDFQKGDIAEGYSVSREKKESFPLTVTSAQKNPTAFYLCASTRAGDSYNEQFFGPGTRLTVL.

This chain connects TRBV30 to TRBJ2-7, with 8 bases lining up with TRBD2. The CDR3 length is 14 residues. The germline CDR1 and CDR2 sequences are GTSNPN and SVGIG (reference sequence). V was pared by 5 bases and J by 5 bases, with 11 bases of the junction left unmatched. In DNA, the CDR3 is TGTGCCTGGGTCACGGGAGGGTTTCGCGACGAGCAGTACTTC. Protein sequence: CAWVTGGFRDEQYF.

The chain employs TRBV28 and TRBJ2-1; perhaps D is TRBD1 or TRBD2 (5 bases each). CDR3 size: 12 residues. The V end was cut by 3 bases, the J end by 9 bases, with 9 bases between. The germline gives CDR1 MDHEN, CDR2 SYDVKM. The CDR3 loop is CASSFVRGEQFF. The CDR3 bases are TGTGCCAGCAGTTTCGTGAGGGGTGAGCAGTTCTTC.